Sequencing of this TCR beta chain was carried out in a study of T-cell reconstitution after alpha-beta-depleted transplantation in children. Study-level results: T-cell counts and diversity at one year post-transplant came mainly from newly produced T cells. Certain patients had high TCRbeta diversity at day 60, and it came from recipient T cells and thymic progenitors that survived. Reportedly, roughly two months post-transplant, alpha-beta T cells arose from several hundred expanded graft clones.

Unique molecular identifiers were used to barcode this TCRbeta library. From the PCR reads, TCRdb called clonotypes with MiXCR, one entry per CDR3 protein. The sample holds roughly 220,000 distinct CDR3 sequences, around 8.4% seen once. CDR3 length: 11 amino acids. Trimming pared 2 bases from V and 5 bases from J, leaving 6 bases between. CDR1 and CDR2 (germline): DFQATT, SNEGSKA (reference sequence). This clonotype occurred many times. The target antigen is unknown. The chain has TRBV20-1 and TRBJ2-5, with no clear D. The TCR was taken from a male patient under 10 years old who had a stem cell transplant for acute myeloid leukemia, so the T cells may come from the graft donor. The sequenced sample was PBMCs, mostly from graft donor cells, obtained 360 days after TCRalphabeta/CD19-depleted stem cell transplant. CDR3 protein: CSARHPETQYF. DNA for the CDR3: TGCAGTGCTAGACACCCGGAGACCCAGTACTTC.